This TCR beta chain was observed in a study of neurological immune-mediated disorders. TCRdb re-called the 5' RACE reads with MiXCR, one entry per CDR3 protein. The sample yields 50,000 or so distinct CDR3 sequences, 3% to 4% seen once. This clonotype was seen ten or more times. V lost 1 base to trimming and J lost 0 bases, with 7 bases between them. CDR3 size: 14 residues. The V gene's germline CDR1 is SGHNT and CDR2 YYREEE (reference sequence). This chain links TRBV5-4 with TRBJ1-2; tentative D call: TRBD1 (5 bases). Sequencing input: PBMCs. This clonotype originated in a woman aged 60-70 years with multiple sclerosis. CDR3 residues: CASSLRQPNYGYTF. In DNA form, the CDR3 reads TGTGCCAGCAGCTTGAGACAGCCTAACTATGGCTACACCTTC.